The source of this T cell receptor beta chain is a study of blood T cell repertoires in COVID-19. For the study at large: Sites across the United States, Italy and Spain contributed samples from acute and convalescent COVID-19. Sample material is recorded as cDNA or gDNA derived from T cells, B-cell-depleted T cells, or PBMCs.

The CDR3 runs 15 residues. In germline, CDR1 is SGDLS, CDR2 YYNGEE. V gave up 3 bases and J gave up 3 bases, with 14 bases separating them. As originally analysed: Cell counts per sample came from amplifying reference gene primers. Clones were sequenced by immunoSEQ multiplex PCR, and TCRdb holds only the in-frame ones, with some missing. V and J calls and clone size are given by that table; D and trimming were obtained from the DNA. The sample has roughly 100,000 clones; approximately 86% are singletons. The V call is TRBV9, the J call TRBJ2-3, with a weak D call TRBD2 (6 bases). The sequencing sample was made of peripheral blood. The sequence was obtained from an elderly man with acute or convalescent COVID-19. CDR3 coding DNA: TGTGCCAGCAGCGCACTCGGCGGGGAAACAGATACGCAGTATTTT. Translation: CASSALGGETDTQYF.